Listed below are T cell receptor beta chains from one sample, sequenced in a study of OX40 agonist ivuxolimab in advanced cancers. TCRdb keeps only in-frame clones here, not all; method: immunoSEQ multiplex PCR. The sample shows about 70,000 clones, about 82% of them seen only once. The starting material was CD4+ or CD8+ T cells sorted from blood, obtained in a trial of the OX40 agonist ivuxolimab. The receptors derive from an adult with an advanced solid tumor such as melanoma, head and neck, liver or kidney cancer. Both conserved end residues are part of each CDR3. The D gene is left open where the match is weak. Clone sizes are given selectively: once, few, many, or a class where the clone is expanded.

j_call,d_call,clone_size,v_call,cdr3_nt,cdr3_aa
TRBJ1-1,TRBD1,-,TRBV19,TGTGCCAGTAGTGATTTACAGGGGGTAGGTTTAGGCACTGAAGCTTTCTTT,CASSDLQGVGLGTEAFF
TRBJ1-1,TRBD1,-,TRBV6-6,TGTGCCAGCAGTGCCCCGGGACAGGGCATCAGTGAAGCTTTCTTT,CASSAPGQGISEAFF
TRBJ2-3,-,-,TRBV5-1,TGCGCCAGCAGATTTACCTCCTGGTCAGATACGCAGTATTTT,CASRFTSWSDTQYF
TRBJ2-7,-,once,TRBV5-4,TGTGCCAGCAGCGGTGGCGACACCTCCTACGAGCAGTACTTC,CASSGGDTSYEQYF
TRBJ2-6,-,-,TRBV30,TGTGCCTGGAGTGTAAGAGGCTCTGGGGCCAACGTCCTGACTTTC,CAWSVRGSGANVLTF
TRBJ2-7,-,-,TRBV2,TGTGCCAGCAGTGTTTATGATGACTTGTACTTC,CASSVYDDLYF
TRBJ1-6,-,-,TRBV6-4,TGTGCCAGCAGTGAGACGAGCCCGAGCTCCTATAATTCACCCCTCCACTTT,CASSETSPSSYNSPLHF
TRBJ1-3,-,-,TRBV5-4,TGTGCCAGCAGCCCTGGCCAGCTCGGATACTCTGGAAACACCATATATTTT,CASSPGQLGYSGNTIYF
TRBJ2-7,TRBD1,-,TRBV7-2,TGTGCCAGCAGCCGAACAGGGGCCTCTAGGGAGCAGTACTTC,CASSRTGASREQYF
TRBJ1-1,-,-,TRBV7-9,TGTGCCAGCAGAACTAGGGACACTGAAGCTTTCTTT,CASRTRDTEAFF
TRBJ2-5,TRBD2,-,TRBV5-5,TGTGCCAGCAGCTTAAGACAGGGTTCTAGCGGGAGACAAGAGACCCAGTACTTC,CASSLRQGSSGRQETQYF
TRBJ1-2,-,-,TRBV4-1,TGCGCCAGCAGCCCCTCGACAGAATCCTATGGCTACACCTTC,CASSPSTESYGYTF
TRBJ2-7,TRBD2,-,TRBV6-1,TGTGCCAGCAGTGAAGCCGATGCGGGAGGAACCTACGAGCAGTACTTC,CASSEADAGGTYEQYF
TRBJ2-7,-,-,TRBV5-6,TGTGCCAGCAGTCCTCGGGGGCCCAGCTCCTACGAGCAGTACTTC,CASSPRGPSSYEQYF
TRBJ1-1,-,-,TRBV4-2,TGTGCCAGCAGCCAAGATAGTGGGAGCTCTGAAGCTTTCTTT,CASSQDSGSSEAFF
TRBJ2-1,-,-,TRBV9,TGTGCCAGCAGCGTAGACGGGGGAGTAGGCTACAATGAGCAGTTCTTC,CASSVDGGVGYNEQFF
TRBJ2-1,TRBD2,-,TRBV4-3,TGCGCCAGCAGCCGTGGACTAGCGGGAGGAGGTGAGCAGTTCTTC,CASSRGLAGGGEQFF
TRBJ1-3,-,-,TRBV5-6,TGTGCCAGCAGCTTTATCGGGACAAGCACCATATATTTT,CASSFIGTSTIYF
TRBJ2-3,TRBD2,-,TRBV4-3,TGCGCCAGCAGCCAAGAAAGGGGGAGGGGACTAGCGGGATGGACAGATACGCAGTATTTT,CASSQERGRGLAGWTDTQYF
TRBJ2-2,TRBD1,once,TRBV6-5,TGTGCCAGCAGTTCGGGACAGGGCCTTGTACCCGGGGAGCTGTTTTTT,CASSSGQGLVPGELFF
TRBJ1-4,-,-,TRBV11-3,TGTGCCAGCAGCTTAGATCTGGCAGGGGAGGAAAAACTGTTTTTT,CASSLDLAGEEKLFF
TRBJ1-5,TRBD1,-,TRBV10-2,TGCGCCAGCATCGGGACCTTACAGGGGGCGGGTAGCAATCAGCCCCAGCATTTT,CASIGTLQGAGSNQPQHF
TRBJ1-1,-,-,TRBV10-3,TGTGCCATCAACCACCGGGACAAGAACACTGAAGCTTTCTTT,CAINHRDKNTEAFF
TRBJ1-2,-,-,TRBV5-8,TGTGCCAGCAGCTTAGTAGCCCGGCTCTATGGCTACACCTTC,CASSLVARLYGYTF
TRBJ2-7,-,-,TRBV7-3,TGTGCCAGCAGCTTAGAAGGGTTGGCTAGCCGGTACGAGCAGTACTTC,CASSLEGLASRYEQYF
TRBJ2-5,TRBD1,-,TRBV30,TGTACAGGGGGCGAAGAGACCCAGTACTTC,CTGGEETQYF
TRBJ1-2,-,-,TRBV25-1,TGTGCCAGCAGCGTTAACTATGGCTACACCTTC,CASSVNYGYTF
TRBJ2-7,TRBD2,-,TRBV5-1,TGCGCCAGCAGCCTACGGCTAGCGGGAGGTTCCTACGAGCAGTACTTC,CASSLRLAGGSYEQYF
TRBJ1-4,-,-,TRBV5-1,TGCGCCAGCAGCTTAAATGGACACCCTAATGAAAAACTGTTTTTT,CASSLNGHPNEKLFF
TRBJ2-5,TRBD1,-,TRBV12-5,TGTGCTAGTAGGCAGGGGGCACAAGAGACCCAGTACTTC,CASRQGAQETQYF
TRBJ1-6,TRBD1,-,TRBV7-8,TGTGCCAGCAGCTCTAGGACAGGGTCCTCCTATAATTCACCCCTCCACTTT,CASSSRTGSSYNSPLHF
TRBJ1-2,TRBD1,-,TRBV13,TGTGCCATCGACACAGGGGGCAGCTATGGCTACACCTTC,CAIDTGGSYGYTF
TRBJ1-1,TRBD1,-,TRBV30,TGTGCCTGGAGAGCGGACAGGGAAGTCACTGAAGCTTTCTTT,CAWRADREVTEAFF
TRBJ2-1,TRBD2,-,TRBV27,TGTGCCAGCAGTTTCTTCGGGAGGGAATACAATGAGCAGTTCTTC,CASSFFGREYNEQFF
TRBJ1-1,-,-,TRBV6-6,TGTGCCAGCAGCGGACAGATGAACACTGAAGCTTTCTTT,CASSGQMNTEAFF
TRBJ1-2,-,-,TRBV2,TGTGCCAGCAGTCAGGGACCGACTAACTATGGCTACACCTTC,CASSQGPTNYGYTF
TRBJ1-1,-,-,TRBV7-2,TGTGCCAGCAGCTTATACAGGGCTGAGACTGAAGCTTTCTTT,CASSLYRAETEAFF
TRBJ1-2,TRBD1,-,TRBV11-3,TGTGCCAGCAGCAAGGGGGCCAGGGGGCCGAACTATGGCTACACCTTC,CASSKGARGPNYGYTF
TRBJ2-7,-,once,TRBV5-1,TGCGCCAGCAGCCCGCGAGGCTCCTACGAGCAGTACTTC,CASSPRGSYEQYF
TRBJ1-1,-,-,TRBV5-5,TGTGCCAGCAGCTTGGCTTTGGGGGGCGAAGCTTTCTTT,CASSLALGGEAFF
TRBJ2-2,-,-,TRBV5-1,TGCGCCAGCAGCTTTTTGGGCGGGGAGCTGTTTTTT,CASSFLGGELFF
TRBJ1-5,-,-,TRBV5-1,TGCGCCAGCAGCTTGGAACCAAAGGGGGGACAGCCCCAGCATTTT,CASSLEPKGGQPQHF
TRBJ2-1,-,-,TRBV20-1,TGCAGTGCTAGAGTGGTGAATGAGCAGTTCTTC,CSARVVNEQFF
TRBJ2-5,-,-,TRBV7-7,TGTGCTAGCAGCCCCCACGAAGGTTGGGGGGTTGAAGAGACCCAGTACTTC,CASSPHEGWGVEETQYF
TRBJ2-1,TRBD1,once,TRBV29-1,TGCAGCGTCCAAAAGCCGACAGGGGTCTACAATGAGCAGTTCTTC,CSVQKPTGVYNEQFF
TRBJ2-3,-,-,TRBV7-3,TGTGCCAGCAGGGGCAGGGGATCAGATACGCAGTATTTT,CASRGRGSDTQYF
TRBJ1-1,-,-,TRBV7-8,TGTGCCAGCAGAACGACACCAAACACTGAAGCTTTCTTT,CASRTTPNTEAFF
TRBJ1-2,-,-,TRBV4-1,TGCGCCAGCAGCCAAGATTCCAGCCGGGCGGACTATGGCTACACCTTC,CASSQDSSRADYGYTF
TRBJ1-2,TRBD1,-,TRBV7-9,TGTGCCAGCAGCTTAAAGGACAGGGCCTATGGCTACACCTTC,CASSLKDRAYGYTF